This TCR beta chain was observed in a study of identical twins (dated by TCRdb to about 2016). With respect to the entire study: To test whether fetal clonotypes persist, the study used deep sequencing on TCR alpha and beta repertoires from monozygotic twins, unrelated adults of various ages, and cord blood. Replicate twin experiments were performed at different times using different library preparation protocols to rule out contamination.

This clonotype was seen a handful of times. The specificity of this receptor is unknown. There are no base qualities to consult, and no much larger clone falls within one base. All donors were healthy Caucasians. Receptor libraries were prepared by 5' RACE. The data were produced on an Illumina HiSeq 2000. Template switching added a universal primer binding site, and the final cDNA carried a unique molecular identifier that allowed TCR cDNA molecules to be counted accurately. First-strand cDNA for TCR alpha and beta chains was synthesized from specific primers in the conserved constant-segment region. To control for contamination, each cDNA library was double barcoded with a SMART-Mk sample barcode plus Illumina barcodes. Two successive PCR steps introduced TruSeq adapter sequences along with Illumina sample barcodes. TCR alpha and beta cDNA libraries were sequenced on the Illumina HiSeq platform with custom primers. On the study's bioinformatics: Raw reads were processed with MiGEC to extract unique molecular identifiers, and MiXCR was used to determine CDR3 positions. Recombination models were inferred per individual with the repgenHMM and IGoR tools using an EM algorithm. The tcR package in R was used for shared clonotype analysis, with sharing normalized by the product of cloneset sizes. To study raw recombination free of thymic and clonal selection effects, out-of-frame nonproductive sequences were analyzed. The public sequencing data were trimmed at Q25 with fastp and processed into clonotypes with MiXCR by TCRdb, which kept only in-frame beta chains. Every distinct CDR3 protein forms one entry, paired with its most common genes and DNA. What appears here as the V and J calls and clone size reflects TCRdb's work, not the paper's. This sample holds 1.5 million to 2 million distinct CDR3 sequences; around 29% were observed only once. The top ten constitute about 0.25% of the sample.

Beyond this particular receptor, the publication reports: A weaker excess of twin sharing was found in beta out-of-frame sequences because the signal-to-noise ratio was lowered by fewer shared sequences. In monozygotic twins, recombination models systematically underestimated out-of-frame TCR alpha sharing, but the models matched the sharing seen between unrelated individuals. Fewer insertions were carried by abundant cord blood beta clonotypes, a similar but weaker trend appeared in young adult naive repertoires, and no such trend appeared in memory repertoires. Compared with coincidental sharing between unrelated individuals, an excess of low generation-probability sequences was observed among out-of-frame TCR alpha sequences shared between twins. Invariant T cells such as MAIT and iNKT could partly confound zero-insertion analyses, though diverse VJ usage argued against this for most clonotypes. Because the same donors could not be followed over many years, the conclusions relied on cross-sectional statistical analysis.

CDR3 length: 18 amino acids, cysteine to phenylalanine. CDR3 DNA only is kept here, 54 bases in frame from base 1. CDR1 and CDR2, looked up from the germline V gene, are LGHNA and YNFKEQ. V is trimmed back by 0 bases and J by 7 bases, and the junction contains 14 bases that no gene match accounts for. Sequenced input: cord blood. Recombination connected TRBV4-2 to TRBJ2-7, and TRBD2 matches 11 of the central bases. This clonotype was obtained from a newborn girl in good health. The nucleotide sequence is TGTGCCAGCAGCCAAGATTCCCTAGCGGGGGGCCACGGATTAGAGCAGTACTTC. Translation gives CASSQDSLAGGHGLEQYF.